Presented here are 2 T cell receptor beta chains from one specimen sequenced in a study of blood T cell repertoires in COVID-19. Data came from immunoSEQ multiplex PCR; TCRdb stores just in-frame clones and leaves some out. The repertoire holds fewer than 350,000 clones, 85% seen once, with over 1.5% in the top ten. Material: PBMCs or T cells enriched from blood (not recorded which). The receptor source for this set is a young woman who had been exposed to COVID-19.

J is TRBJ1-2 and V is TRBV4-1; 7 nucleotides match TRBD1. CDR3 length: 13 amino acids. The germline CDR1 and CDR2 sequences are MGHRA and YSYEKL. V trimming: 6 bases; J trimming: 2 bases; junction bases outside the gene matches: 3. The CDR3 DNA follows: TGCGCCAGCAGGCCGGGACAGAACTATGGCTACACCTTC. This codes for CASRPGQNYGYTF.

V usage is TRBV7-3 and J usage is TRBJ2-7, with a tentative D call TRBD1 (6 bases). V lost 1 base and J 4 bases, leaving 14 bases between the germline ends. CDR1 is SGHTA and CDR2 is FQGTGA in the germline V gene. This CDR3 comprises 15 residues. The CDR3 sequence is CASSLSTDRNYEQYF. CDR3 in DNA: TGTGCCAGCAGCTTAAGTACGGACAGAAATTACGAGCAGTACTTC.